This T cell receptor (beta chain) appears in the sequencing data of a study of T cell responses to AZD1222 COVID-19 vaccine. Trimming cost V 3 bases and J 3 bases, with 15 bases left between them. The CDR3 covers 14 residues. In germline, CDR1 is GTSNPN, CDR2 SVGIG (reference sequence). Clones were read by immunoSEQ multiplex PCR, and TCRdb kept only the in-frame ones, dropping some. Of 150,000 to 200,000 clones in the sample, under 95% are singletons; the top ten hold 1.3%. Sequencing was performed on peripheral blood, taken 28 days after the second AZD1222 dose. The gene calls are TRBV30 and TRBJ2-7; D possibly corresponds to TRBD1 (6 bases). This TCR was recovered from an adult who received the AZD1222 COVID-19 vaccine. CDR3 sequence: CAWSADRRRYEQYF. CDR3 DNA: TGTGCCTGGAGCGCCGACAGGCGACGCTACGAGCAGTACTTC.